This TCR beta chain was identified in a study of blood T cell repertoires in COVID-19. At the level of the study: Sources were T cells, B-cell-depleted T cells, or PBMCs; the material itself was cDNA or gDNA.

Authors' analysis steps: How many nucleated cells were present was estimated from reference gene primer amplification. Sequencing was performed with immunoSEQ multiplex PCR; in TCRdb, only in-frame clones are kept and a portion is missing. From that table come the V and J calls and clone size; the DNA was used to work out D and trimming. The data show 250,000 or so clones, 85% to 95% seen once. This study enrolled people aged roughly 18 to 90 from around 26 US geographic areas. The study recruited exposed participants who had met a COVID-19 case within 2 weeks before entry. This clonotype originated in a man aged 35 to 55 who had been exposed to COVID-19. The specimen was PBMCs or T cells enriched from blood (not recorded which).

CDR3 sequence: CASRAEDYTF. DNA for the CDR3: TGTGCCAGCAGGGCAGAAGACTACACCTTC. The chain uses TRBV6-5 and TRBJ1-2; D is unclear. CDR1 MNHEY and CDR2 SVGAGI come from the germline V gene. V was clipped by 6 bases and J by 10 bases, with 9 bases between them. The CDR3 totals 10 residues.